One and the same sample provided the 9 T cell receptor beta chains below, sequenced in a study of cytomegalovirus exposure and HLA in healthy donors. PCR employed 60 Vbeta and 13 Jbeta primers. TCRdb keeps only in-frame clones here, not all; method: immunoSEQ multiplex PCR. This repertoire shows about 160,000 clones, around 80% found once; its top ten account for around 4.1%. Sequencing input: PBMCs. These receptors were taken from a woman in her forties or fifties in good health and CMV-seropositive.

This clone was found once. The chain combines TRBV6-1 with TRBJ2-5; 8 positions match TRBD2. The CDR3 spans 13 residues. Germline lookup yields CDR1 MNHNS and CDR2 SASEGT. With 6 bases clipped from V and 4 bases from J, the junction kept 4 bases outside the gene matches. The chain's CDR3 is CASSLLAVETQYF. Written as DNA, the CDR3 is TGTGCCAGCAGCCTACTAGCGGTAGAGACCCAGTACTTC.

This clone was seen more than once but under ten times. This chain connects TRBV5-1 to TRBJ2-3; 13 nucleotides agree with TRBD2. CDR3 length: 16 residues. V was pared by 0 bases and J by 7 bases, with 5 bases of the junction left unmatched. Germline-derived CDR1 and CDR2 are SGHRS and YFSETQ. The CDR3 DNA reads as TGCGCCAGCAGCTTGGCTGGACTAGCGGGGGACAATACGCAGTATTTT. It specifies CASSLAGLAGDNTQYF. The whole variable domain, remainder taken from reference TRBV5-1 and TRBJ2-3, is KAGVTQTPRYLIKTRGQQVTLSCSPISGHRSVSWYQQTPGQGLQFLFEYFSETQRNKGNFPGRFSGRQFSNSRSEMNVSTLELGDSALYLCASSLAGLAGDNTQYFGPGTRLTVL.

The chain joins TRBV28 to TRBJ1-5, with D tentatively TRBD1 (6 bases). CDR3 length: 13 residues. The germline gives CDR1 MDHEN, CDR2 SYDVKM. Trimming shortened V by 5 bases and J by 9 bases, and 14 bases separated the two germline ends. The CDR3: CASSTLQGMPQHF. CDR3 DNA: TGTGCCAGCAGTACCCTACAGGGAATGCCCCAGCATTTT. The whole variable domain, remainder taken from reference TRBV28 and TRBJ1-5, is DVKVTQSSRYLVKRTGEKVFLECVQDMDHENMFWYRQDPGLGLRLIYFSYDVKMKEKGDIPEGYSVSREKKERFSLILESASTNQTSMYLCASSTLQGMPQHFGDGTRLSIL.

J is TRBJ2-3 and V is TRBV5-1, with 12 bases that match TRBD2. The CDR3 covers 16 residues. V lost 3 bases to trimming and J lost 0 bases; unmatched junction nucleotides: 2. CDR1 and CDR2 from the germline V gene are SGHRS and YFSETQ. The CDR3 DNA reads as TGCGCCAGCAGCTCCGGGACTAGCGGGAGCACAGATACGCAGTATTTT. Translation gives CASSSGTSGSTDTQYF. Full variable domain (missing parts from reference TRBV5-1 and TRBJ2-3): KAGVTQTPRYLIKTRGQQVTLSCSPISGHRSVSWYQQTPGQGLQFLFEYFSETQRNKGNFPGRFSGRQFSNSRSEMNVSTLELGDSALYLCASSSGTSGSTDTQYFGPGTRLTVL.

The rearrangement uses TRBV7-8 and TRBJ2-1, with D possibly TRBD1 on 5 matching bases. The CDR3 loop spans 12 amino acids. V lost 4 bases to trimming and J lost 9 bases, with 10 bases between them. Germline CDR1 reads SGHVS; CDR2 reads FQNEAQ. This CDR3 is CASSYRQAEQFF. CDR3 DNA sequence: TGTGCCAGCAGCTACAGGCAGGCTGAGCAGTTCTTC.

The chain recombines TRBV5-4 with TRBJ1-2; D unresolved. V gave up 0 bases and J gave up 5 bases, with 11 bases separating them. There are 14 residues in the CDR3. Germline CDR1 reads SGHNT; CDR2 reads YYREEE (reference sequence). The CDR3 loop reads CASSLEGGPYGYTF. As DNA, the CDR3 is TGTGCCAGCAGCTTGGAGGGAGGGCCATATGGCTACACCTTC.

The J gene is TRBJ1-1, the V gene TRBV5-8; TRBD1 matches at 7 bases. CDR3 length: 15 amino acids. V was pared by 2 bases and J by 5 bases, with 9 bases of the junction left unmatched. CDR1 is SGHTS, CDR2 YDEGEE, per germline. This CDR3 reads CASSLLLGGNTEAFF. The CDR3 DNA reads as TGTGCCAGCAGCTTACTTCTAGGGGGCAATACTGAAGCTTTCTTT.

The V call is TRBV18, the J call TRBJ2-3; 7 bases are a match to TRBD2. The V gene end was trimmed by 2 bases and the J gene end by 1 base; junction bases not matched to a gene: 0. This CDR3 comprises 14 residues. Looked up from germline, CDR1 is KGHSH and CDR2 is LQKENI. CDR3 nucleotide sequence: TGTGCCAGCTCACCAACTAGCGGCACAGATACGCAGTATTTT. Its protein is CASSPTSGTDTQYF.

Note on this clone: The same CDR3 can be traced to other DNA sequences in this sample. The chain uses TRBV18 and TRBJ1-1; 9 bases agree with TRBD1. The CDR3 is 14 residues long. In germline, CDR1 is KGHSH, CDR2 LQKENI. V gave up 3 bases and J gave up 5 bases; unmatched junction bases: 4. CDR3 coding DNA: TGTGCCAGCTCACCGGGACAGGGCTCGACTGAAGCTTTCTTT. Translation: CASSPGQGSTEAFF.